The present T cell receptor (beta chain) was sequenced within a study of T cells in Graves' hyperthyroidism and ophthalmopathy. Researchers defined stable Graves' hyperthyroidism as no ophthalmopathy progression within 18 months. Orbital computed tomography, thyroid ultrasound, serum thyroxine and TRAb, and clinical symptoms together informed the diagnoses. From 8.5 to 10 ml of fresh peripheral blood, PBMCs were isolated. The CDR3 regions of TCR beta were amplified from RNA transcripts. Carried out on the TCR CDR3, a first-round RT-PCR used the HTBI primer set. A single record per CDR3 protein comes from TCRdb applying MiXCR to the multiplex PCR reads. The sample lists approximately 320,000 distinct CDR3 sequences, around 17% occurring once. The V gene lost 3 bases and the J gene lost 2 bases, with 8 bases spanning the gap. Germline V CDR1 and CDR2: MNHEY, SMNVEV (reference sequence). The CDR3 totals 15 residues.

The TCR originated in a man aged 25-45 years with Graves' hyperthyroidism. The sequenced sample consisted of blood. The chain carries TRBV27 and TRBJ1-6; no clear D gene. This CDR3 reads CASSFEFTYNSPLHF. CDR3 nucleotides: TGTGCCAGCAGTTTTGAGTTCACCTATAATTCACCCCTCCACTTT.